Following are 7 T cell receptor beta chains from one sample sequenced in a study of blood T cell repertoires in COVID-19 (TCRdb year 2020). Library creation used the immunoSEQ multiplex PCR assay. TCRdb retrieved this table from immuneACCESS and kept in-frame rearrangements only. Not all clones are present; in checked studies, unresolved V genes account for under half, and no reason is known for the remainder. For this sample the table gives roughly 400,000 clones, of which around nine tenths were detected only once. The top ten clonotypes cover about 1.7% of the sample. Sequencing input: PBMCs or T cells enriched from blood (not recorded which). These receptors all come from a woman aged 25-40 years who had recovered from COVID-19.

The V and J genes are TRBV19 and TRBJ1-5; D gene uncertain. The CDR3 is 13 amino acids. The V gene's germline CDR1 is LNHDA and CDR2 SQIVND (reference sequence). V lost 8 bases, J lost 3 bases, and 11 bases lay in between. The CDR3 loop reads CASEAGFNQPQHF. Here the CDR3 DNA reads TGTGCCAGTGAAGCGGGGTTCAATCAGCCCCAGCATTTT.

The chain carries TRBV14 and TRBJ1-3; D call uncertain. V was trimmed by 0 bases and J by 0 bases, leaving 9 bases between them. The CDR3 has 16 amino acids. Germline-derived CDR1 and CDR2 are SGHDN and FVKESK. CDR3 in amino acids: CASSQDLPGSGNTIYF. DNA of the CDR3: TGTGCCAGCAGCCAAGATTTGCCGGGCTCTGGAAACACCATATATTTT. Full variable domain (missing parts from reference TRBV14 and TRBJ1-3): EAGVTQFPSHSVIEKGQTVTLRCDPISGHDNLYWYRRVMGKEIKFLLHFVKESKQDESGMPNNRFLAERTGGTYSTLKVQPAELEDSGVYFCASSQDLPGSGNTIYFGEGSWLTVV.

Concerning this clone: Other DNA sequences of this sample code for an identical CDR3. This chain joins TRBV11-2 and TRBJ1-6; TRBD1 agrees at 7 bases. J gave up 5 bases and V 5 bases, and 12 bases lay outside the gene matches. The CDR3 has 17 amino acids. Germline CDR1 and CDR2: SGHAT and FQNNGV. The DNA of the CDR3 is TGTGCCAGCAGCCCAAGATGGGGACAGCAAGATAATTCACCCCTCCACTTT. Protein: CASSPRWGQQDNSPLHF.

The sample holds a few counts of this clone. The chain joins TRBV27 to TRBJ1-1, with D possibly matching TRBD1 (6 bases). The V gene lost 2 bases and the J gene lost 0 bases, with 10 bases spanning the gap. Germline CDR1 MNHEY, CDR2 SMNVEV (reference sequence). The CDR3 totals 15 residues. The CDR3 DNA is TGTGCCAGCAGTTTACGAACAGGGTTGAACACTGAAGCTTTCTTT. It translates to CASSLRTGLNTEAFF.

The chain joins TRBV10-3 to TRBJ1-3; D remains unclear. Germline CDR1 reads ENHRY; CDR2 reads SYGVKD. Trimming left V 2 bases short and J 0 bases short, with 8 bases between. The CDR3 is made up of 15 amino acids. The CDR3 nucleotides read TGTGCCATCAGTGAGGGCGGAGACTCTGGAAACACCATATATTTT. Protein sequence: CAISEGGDSGNTIYF.

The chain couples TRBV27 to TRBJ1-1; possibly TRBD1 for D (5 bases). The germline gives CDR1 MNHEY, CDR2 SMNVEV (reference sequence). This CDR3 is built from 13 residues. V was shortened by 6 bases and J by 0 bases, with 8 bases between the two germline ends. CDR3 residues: CASSDRMNTEAFF. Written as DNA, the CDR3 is TGTGCCAGCAGCGACAGAATGAACACTGAAGCTTTCTTT.

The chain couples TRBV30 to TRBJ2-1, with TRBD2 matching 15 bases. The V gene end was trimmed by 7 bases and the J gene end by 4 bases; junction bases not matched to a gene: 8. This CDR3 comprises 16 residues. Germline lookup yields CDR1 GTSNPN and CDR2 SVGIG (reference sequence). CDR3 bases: TGTGCCTCCGGACTAGCGGGAGGGCCCTTTTACAATGAGCAGTTCTTC. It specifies CASGLAGGPFYNEQFF.